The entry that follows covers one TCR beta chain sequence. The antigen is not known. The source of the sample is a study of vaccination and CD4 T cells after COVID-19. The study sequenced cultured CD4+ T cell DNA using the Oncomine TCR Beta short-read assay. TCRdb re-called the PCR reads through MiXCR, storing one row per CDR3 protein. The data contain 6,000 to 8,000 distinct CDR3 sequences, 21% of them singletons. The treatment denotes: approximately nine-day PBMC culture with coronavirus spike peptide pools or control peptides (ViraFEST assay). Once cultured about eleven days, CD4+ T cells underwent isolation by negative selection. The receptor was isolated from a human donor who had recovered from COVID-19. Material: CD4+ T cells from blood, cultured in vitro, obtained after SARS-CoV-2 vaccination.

The CDR3, as DNA: TGCAGCGTTGACAGGGGGCACACCGGGGAGCTGTTTTTT. This translates into CSVDRGHTGELFF. The chain recombines TRBV29-1 with TRBJ2-2; 8 bases align to TRBD1. V was clipped by 3 bases and J by 3 bases; unmatched bases: 0. The germline gives CDR1 SQVTM, CDR2 ANQGSEA. CDR3 size: 13 residues.